A selection of T cell receptor beta chains follows, all from one sample in a study of response to subunit inactivated influenza vaccine. TCRdb independently ran MiXCR on the RT-PCR reads; one entry per CDR3 protein. The data show around 570,000 distinct CDR3 sequences, with under 9% seen just once and 10% to 15% held by the top ten. Specimen: PBMCs from blood, collected less than 30 months after vaccination. Receptors originate from a man between 50 and 69 years old who received an inactivated influenza vaccine. The CDR3 runs from the conserved cysteine through the conserved F or W. Fields, in order: D gene, V gene, J gene, clone size, CDR3 protein, CDR3 DNA. The D gene is left open where the match is weak. Size tells how often a clone was seen (once, few, many) or the class of an expanded clone, and some rows leave it out.

NA	TRBV5-6	TRBJ2-3	many	CASSLLTAGGTQYF	TGTGCCAGCAGCTTATTGACAGCCGGAGGTACGCAGTATTTT
NA	TRBV20-1	TRBJ1-5	many	CSCRVGGSNQPQHF	TGCAGTTGCCGTGTTGGGGGTAGCAATCAGCCCCAGCATTTT
NA	TRBV29-1	TRBJ2-7	many	CSVEDPHSYEQYF	TGCAGCGTTGAAGATCCTCACTCCTACGAGCAGTACTTC
NA	TRBV7-9	TRBJ2-1	many	CASSPELRVTEQFF	TGTGCCAGCAGCCCGGAACTCAGAGTTACTGAGCAGTTCTTC
TRBD1	TRBV6-2/TRBV6-3	TRBJ2-7	few	CASRRKTGFDLSDEQYF	TGTGCCAGCAGAAGAAAGACAGGGTTTGATCTAAGCGACGAGCAGTACTTC
NA	TRBV20-1	TRBJ1-4	few	CSARGSGRIRSTNEKLFF	TGCAGTGCTAGAGGGTCGGGGCGGATTCGAAGCACTAATGAAAAACTGTTTTTT
TRBD2	TRBV5-6	TRBJ2-1	NA	CASSFDYGTSWSNEQFF	TGTGCCAGCAGCTTTGACTACGGGACTAGCTGGAGCAATGAGCAGTTCTTC
TRBD1	TRBV5-1	TRBJ2-5	few	CASSVMGTDQETQYF	TGCGCCAGCAGCGTTATGGGGACAGACCAAGAGACCCAGTACTTC
TRBD1	TRBV11-1	TRBJ2-1	many	CASSETGTGVSIEQFF	TGTGCCAGCAGCGAAACCGGGACAGGGGTTTCAATTGAGCAGTTCTTC
NA	TRBV21-1	TRBJ2-7	NA	CASTLSLKGDRGHYEQYF	TGTGCCAGCACCCTGTCATTGAAGGGCGACAGGGGGCATTACGAGCAGTACTTC
TRBD1	TRBV28	TRBJ1-1	NA	CASSDRGNMNTEAFF	TGTGCCAGCAGTGACAGGGGAAATATGAACACTGAAGCTTTCTTT
NA	TRBV18	TRBJ1-1	few	CASSPPTDGMNTEAFF	TGTGCCAGCTCACCACCCACCGACGGCATGAACACTGAAGCTTTCTTT
TRBD2	TRBV7-2	TRBJ2-1	NA	CASSSGTSGGFNEQFF	TGTGCCAGCAGCTCCGGGACTAGCGGGGGCTTCAATGAGCAGTTCTTC
NA	TRBV9	TRBJ1-1	many	CASSVGAANTEAFF	TGTGCCAGCAGCGTAGGGGCGGCGAACACTGAAGCTTTCTTT
NA	TRBV9	TRBJ2-7	few	CASSVGDTGVYEQYF	TGTGCCAGCAGCGTAGGGGACACTGGGGTCTACGAGCAGTACTTC
TRBD1	TRBV7-9	TRBJ1-6	many	CASSETGNSPLHF	TGTGCCAGCAGCGAGACAGGGAATTCACCCCTCCACTTT
TRBD1	TRBV3-1	TRBJ1-2	many	CASSETGRDGYTF	TGTGCCAGCAGCGAGACAGGGCGGGATGGCTACACCTTC
TRBD2	TRBV15	TRBJ2-1	few	CATSKGLAEKSSYNEQFF	TGTGCCACCAGTAAGGGACTAGCGGAAAAGAGCTCCTACAATGAGCAGTTCTTC
TRBD2	TRBV5-8	TRBJ2-3	many	CASSRNSGEFTDTQYF	TGTGCCAGCAGTAGAAATAGCGGGGAGTTCACAGATACGCAGTATTTT
TRBD2	TRBV5-1	TRBJ2-1	few	CASRFDSGSNNEQFF	TGCGCCAGCAGATTCGATAGCGGGTCAAACAATGAGCAGTTCTTC
NA	TRBV28	TRBJ2-7	NA	CASRPQRAPNEQYF	TGTGCCAGCCGCCCACAAAGGGCTCCCAACGAGCAGTACTTC
NA	TRBV15	TRBJ2-1	few	CATSRDEGLADNEQFF	TGTGCCACCAGCAGAGATGAGGGCCTAGCCGACAATGAGCAGTTCTTC
TRBD1	TRBV11-2	TRBJ2-7	many	CASSIDRATEQYF	TGTGCCAGCAGCATCGACAGGGCTACCGAGCAGTACTTC
TRBD2	TRBV7-2	TRBJ2-3	NA	CASSLVGGLAGSDTQYF	TGTGCCAGCAGCTTAGTAGGGGGACTAGCGGGGTCAGATACGCAGTATTTT
NA	TRBV20-1	TRBJ2-1	few	CSASRDLWGEQFF	TGCAGTGCTAGCCGGGACTTGTGGGGTGAGCAGTTCTTC